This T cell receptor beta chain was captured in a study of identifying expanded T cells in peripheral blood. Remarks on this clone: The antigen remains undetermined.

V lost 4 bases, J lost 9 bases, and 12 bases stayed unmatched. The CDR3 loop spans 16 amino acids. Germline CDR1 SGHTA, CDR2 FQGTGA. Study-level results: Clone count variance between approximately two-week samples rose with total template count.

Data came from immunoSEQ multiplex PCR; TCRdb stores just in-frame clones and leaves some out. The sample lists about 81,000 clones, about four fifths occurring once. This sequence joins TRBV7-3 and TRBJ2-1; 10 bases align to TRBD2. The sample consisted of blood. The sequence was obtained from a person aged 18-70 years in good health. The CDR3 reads CASSSVGGTSETEQFF. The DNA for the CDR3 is TGTGCCAGCAGCTCAGTGGGGGGGACTAGCGAGACTGAGCAGTTCTTC.